This TCR beta chain was found in a study of T cell responses to AZD1222 COVID-19 vaccine. Study outcomes and limitations: White British donors predominated, females outnumbered males, and clonal diversity was possibly underestimated.

From germline, CDR1 is SGDLS and CDR2 YYNGEE. There are 13 residues in the CDR3. V lost 4 bases to trimming and J lost 3 bases; unmatched junction nucleotides: 4. TCRdb's table, derived via immunoSEQ multiplex PCR, lists solely in-frame clones and lacks some. This sample has more than 90,000 clones, with around 89% found just once. Comment on this clone: The target antigen is unknown.

Second-dose intervals of approximately 4 or approximately 12 weeks were pooled. The chain is built from TRBV9 and TRBJ2-7; 7 positions match TRBD1. Material: peripheral blood, obtained 28 days after the second AZD1222 dose. The sequence was collected from an adult who received the AZD1222 COVID-19 vaccine. The CDR3 DNA is TGTGCCAGCAGCCCCACAGGGGTCTACGAGCAGTACTTC. This codes for CASSPTGVYEQYF.